This T cell receptor beta chain is from a study of blood T cell repertoires in COVID-19. V was shortened by 4 bases and J by 8 bases, with 6 bases between the two germline ends. This CDR3 is 11 amino acids long. CDR1 and CDR2 (germline): LNHNV, YYDKDF (reference sequence). The repertoire was sequenced with immunoSEQ multiplex PCR; TCRdb's copy has only in-frame clones and lacks some. The table shows 210,000 or so clones, with around 89% occurring only once. Seattle researchers signed up patients amid active infection and tracked them longitudinally. The source material was peripheral blood. The source is a man aged 25-45 years with COVID-19, enrolled during active disease. The V and J genes are TRBV15 and TRBJ2-1; tentatively, D is TRBD1 (6 bases). The CDR3 DNA sequence: TGTGCCACCAGCACAGGGGATGAGCAGTTCTTC. Protein sequence: CATSTGDEQFF.